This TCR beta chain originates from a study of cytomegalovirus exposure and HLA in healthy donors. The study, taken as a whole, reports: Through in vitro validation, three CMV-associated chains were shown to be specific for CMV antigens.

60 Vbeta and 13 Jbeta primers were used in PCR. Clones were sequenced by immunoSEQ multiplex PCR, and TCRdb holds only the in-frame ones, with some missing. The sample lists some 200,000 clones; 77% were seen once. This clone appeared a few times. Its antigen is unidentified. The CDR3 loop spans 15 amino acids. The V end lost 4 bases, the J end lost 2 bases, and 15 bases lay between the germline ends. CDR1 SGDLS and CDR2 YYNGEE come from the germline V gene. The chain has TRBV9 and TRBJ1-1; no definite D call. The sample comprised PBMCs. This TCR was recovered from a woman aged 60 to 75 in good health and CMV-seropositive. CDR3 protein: CASSSGSPLNTEAFF. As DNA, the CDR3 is TGTGCCAGCAGCTCAGGCAGTCCCCTAAACACTGAAGCTTTCTTT.